This T cell receptor (beta chain) is drawn from a study of cytomegalovirus exposure and HLA in healthy donors. A multiplex PCR was run with 60 Vbeta primers and 13 Jbeta primers. Here immunoSEQ multiplex PCR was the method, and the copy in TCRdb shows in-frame clones only, minus some. The sample has about 170,000 clones; 60% to 85% are singletons. Regarding the study as a whole: Among immune exposure information, only CMV serostatus was available.

J lost 0 bases, V lost 2 bases, and 10 bases had no gene match. CDR3 length equals 18 residues. Germline assignment: CDR1 LNHDA and CDR2 SQIVND (reference sequence). Points on this clone: Its antigen is still unknown.

This TCR came from a female donor in good health and CMV-seronegative. The specimen sequenced was PBMCs. J is TRBJ1-3 and V is TRBV19; 7 bases are a match to TRBD1. The CDR3 nucleotides read TGTGCCAGTAGTATATCTCGTGGACAGGCCACCTCTGGAAACACCATATATTTT. Translating gives CASSISRGQATSGNTIYF.